Listed here is a single TCR beta chain. Its antigen is still unknown. This record comes from a study of blood T cells in healthy people across ages. Study-wide results and limits: Naive and antigen-experienced cells were not separated, limiting conclusive comparison. In long-lived donors, naive CD4+ cell counts and diversity exceeded those of aged donors.

V shed 6 bases and J 0 bases; nucleotides not matched to a gene: 7. Germline CDR1 reads DFQATT; CDR2 reads SNEGSKA (reference sequence). This CDR3 comprises 14 residues. Healthy Caucasians from Russia aged about 6 to 90 served as donors. Primed by a sample-barcoded 5' primer and a J-beta primer mix, a second PCR proceeded for about 6 to 11 cycles. Every cDNA molecule bore a tag from a template-switch adaptor containing 12 random nucleotides. One entry per CDR3 protein results from TCRdb running MiXCR on the 5' RACE reads. The top ten hold 40% to 50% of the sample, which has approximately 800,000 distinct CDR3 sequences, about 53% seen once.

Material for sequencing was blood. The J gene is TRBJ1-1, the V gene TRBV20-1; 7 nucleotides line up with TRBD1. The clonotype comes from an elderly man in good health. CDR3 amino acids: CSAERDSLNTEAFF. The CDR3 nucleotides read TGCAGTGCGGAGAGGGACAGTCTGAACACTGAAGCTTTCTTT.